This is a list of T cell receptor beta chains from one sample in a study of T cell responses to AZD1222 COVID-19 vaccine. Some clones are missing from TCRdb's copy, which holds only in-frame ones; the method was immunoSEQ multiplex PCR. This sample yields 84,000 or so clones, of which over 75% are seen a single time; about 4.8% belongs to the top ten. The material sequenced was peripheral blood, taken on day 0 of MenACWY control vaccination. The origin of the receptors is an adult in good health. Each CDR3 is given with its conserved first and last residue. D genes are given only for firm matches. The size field is filled for only some rows; it gives once, few, many or a size class.

clone_size: few; j_call: TRBJ2-2; d_call: TRBD2; v_call: TRBV7-3; cdr3_aa: CASSPNPSPAGYPANTGELFF; cdr3_nt: TGTGCCAGCAGCCCAAACCCTTCCCCAGCGGGGTACCCCGCGAACACCGGGGAGCTGTTTTTT
clone_size: once; j_call: TRBJ1-1; d_call: .; v_call: TRBV7-6; cdr3_aa: CASSRLEGPAEAFF; cdr3_nt: TGTGCCAGCAGCCGTTTGGAGGGACCGGCTGAAGCTTTCTTT
clone_size: .; j_call: TRBJ1-3; d_call: .; v_call: TRBV7-9; cdr3_aa: CASSFGPALSGNTIYF; cdr3_nt: TGTGCCAGCAGCTTTGGCCCCGCGCTCTCTGGAAACACCATATATTTT
clone_size: .; j_call: TRBJ2-7; d_call: .; v_call: TRBV7-8; cdr3_aa: CASSLALKRYEQYF; cdr3_nt: TGTGCCAGCAGCTTAGCGCTAAAGCGCTACGAGCAGTACTTC
clone_size: .; j_call: TRBJ2-7; d_call: TRBD1; v_call: TRBV5-4; cdr3_aa: CASSLVGTGSYEQYF; cdr3_nt: TGTGCCAGCAGCTTGGTAGGGACAGGGAGCTACGAGCAGTACTTC
clone_size: .; j_call: TRBJ2-3; d_call: .; v_call: TRBV18; cdr3_aa: CASRTNTDSLTDTQYF; cdr3_nt: TGTGCCAGCCGAACCAATACGGACAGCCTCACAGATACGCAGTATTTT
clone_size: .; j_call: TRBJ1-1; d_call: TRBD1; v_call: TRBV18; cdr3_aa: CASSPLMTGGLNTEAFF; cdr3_nt: TGTGCCAGCTCACCACTAATGACAGGGGGTCTGAACACTGAAGCTTTCTTT
clone_size: .; j_call: TRBJ1-4; d_call: .; v_call: TRBV11-2; cdr3_aa: CASSQGPRNINEKLFF; cdr3_nt: TGTGCCAGCAGCCAGGGGCCGAGAAACATTAATGAAAAACTGTTTTTT
clone_size: .; j_call: TRBJ1-3; d_call: .; v_call: TRBV5-1; cdr3_aa: CASSPRGTSTSGNTIYF; cdr3_nt: TGCGCCAGCAGCCCCCGGGGGACCTCAACCTCTGGAAACACCATATATTTT
clone_size: .; j_call: TRBJ1-3; d_call: .; v_call: TRBV7-2; cdr3_aa: CASSYNSGNTIYF; cdr3_nt: TGTGCCAGCAGCTACAACTCTGGAAACACCATATATTTT
clone_size: .; j_call: TRBJ1-2; d_call: .; v_call: TRBV19; cdr3_aa: CAGYRDGYTF; cdr3_nt: TGTGCCGGGTACAGGGATGGCTACACCTTC
clone_size: .; j_call: TRBJ2-7; d_call: .; v_call: TRBV6-6; cdr3_aa: CASSNRDAGEQYF; cdr3_nt: TGTGCCAGCAGTAACCGGGACGCGGGGGAGCAGTACTTC
clone_size: .; j_call: TRBJ1-1; d_call: TRBD1; v_call: TRBV7-6; cdr3_aa: CASSRASGGVGANTEAFF; cdr3_nt: TGTGCCAGCAGCAGAGCGTCAGGGGGCGTCGGGGCGAACACTGAAGCTTTCTTT
clone_size: many; j_call: TRBJ2-7; d_call: TRBD2; v_call: TRBV7-2; cdr3_aa: CASSLAATSGGYGEQYF; cdr3_nt: TGTGCCAGCAGCTTAGCAGCGACTAGCGGGGGTTACGGTGAGCAGTACTTC
clone_size: once; j_call: TRBJ1-1; d_call: .; v_call: TRBV9; cdr3_aa: CASSVDKGTEAFF; cdr3_nt: TGTGCCAGCAGCGTAGACAAGGGGACGGAAGCTTTCTTT
clone_size: .; j_call: TRBJ1-2; d_call: .; v_call: TRBV7-9; cdr3_aa: CASSLTGGPYGYTF; cdr3_nt: TGTGCCAGCAGCTTGACAGGAGGTCCCTATGGCTACACCTTC
clone_size: .; j_call: TRBJ2-1; d_call: TRBD2; v_call: TRBV5-1; cdr3_aa: CASSLTGGAWNEQFF; cdr3_nt: TGCGCCAGCAGCTTGACCGGGGGGGCGTGGAATGAGCAGTTCTTC
clone_size: .; j_call: TRBJ1-1; d_call: .; v_call: TRBV7-2; cdr3_aa: CASSLAQGNTEAFF; cdr3_nt: TGTGCCAGCAGCTTAGCGCAGGGGAACACTGAAGCTTTCTTT
clone_size: .; j_call: TRBJ1-4; d_call: .; v_call: TRBV6-4; cdr3_aa: CASRDQGVGEKLFF; cdr3_nt: TGTGCCAGCAGAGACCAAGGGGTAGGTGAAAAACTGTTTTTT
clone_size: once; j_call: TRBJ1-3; d_call: .; v_call: TRBV5-4; cdr3_aa: CASSRTDGNTIYF; cdr3_nt: TGTGCCAGCAGCCGGACAGACGGAAACACCATATATTTT
clone_size: .; j_call: TRBJ2-1; d_call: .; v_call: TRBV30; cdr3_aa: CAWSVASQVYNEQFF; cdr3_nt: TGTGCCTGGAGTGTCGCTTCTCAGGTTTACAATGAGCAGTTCTTC
clone_size: .; j_call: TRBJ2-3; d_call: TRBD1; v_call: TRBV2; cdr3_aa: CASRLQGAINTDTQYF; cdr3_nt: TGTGCCAGCAGGCTCCAGGGGGCGATCAACACAGATACGCAGTATTTT
clone_size: once; j_call: TRBJ2-7; d_call: TRBD2; v_call: TRBV7-2; cdr3_aa: CASSWRTSGGASYEQYF; cdr3_nt: TGTGCCAGCAGCTGGAGGACTAGCGGGGGCGCATCCTACGAGCAGTACTTC
clone_size: .; j_call: TRBJ2-3; d_call: .; v_call: TRBV12-3/TRBV12-4; cdr3_aa: CASSLGTDTQYF; cdr3_nt: TGTGCCAGCAGTTTGGGGACCGATACGCAGTATTTT
clone_size: .; j_call: TRBJ2-1; d_call: TRBD2; v_call: TRBV9; cdr3_aa: CASSESSGGVYGEQFF; cdr3_nt: TGTGCCAGCAGCGAGTCCAGCGGGGGGGTCTACGGTGAGCAGTTCTTC
clone_size: .; j_call: TRBJ2-5; d_call: TRBD2; v_call: TRBV30; cdr3_aa: CAWSAGLAGLETQYF; cdr3_nt: TGTGCCTGGAGTGCCGGACTAGCGGGGCTGGAGACCCAGTACTTC
clone_size: .; j_call: TRBJ2-2; d_call: .; v_call: TRBV5-1; cdr3_aa: CASSLEADSGELFF; cdr3_nt: TGCGCCAGCAGCTTGGAGGCAGACTCCGGGGAGCTGTTTTTT
clone_size: .; j_call: TRBJ1-6; d_call: TRBD1; v_call: TRBV6-5; cdr3_aa: CASSSNPGQYNSPLHF; cdr3_nt: TGTGCCAGCAGTTCAAATCCGGGACAGTATAATTCACCCCTCCACTTT
clone_size: .; j_call: TRBJ2-1; d_call: TRBD2; v_call: TRBV9; cdr3_aa: CANTGGRNNEQFF; cdr3_nt: TGTGCCAACACGGGGGGGCGGAACAATGAGCAGTTCTTC
clone_size: .; j_call: TRBJ2-2; d_call: .; v_call: TRBV18; cdr3_aa: CASSLGQNTGELFF; cdr3_nt: TGTGCCAGCTCACTGGGACAGAACACCGGGGAGCTGTTTTTT